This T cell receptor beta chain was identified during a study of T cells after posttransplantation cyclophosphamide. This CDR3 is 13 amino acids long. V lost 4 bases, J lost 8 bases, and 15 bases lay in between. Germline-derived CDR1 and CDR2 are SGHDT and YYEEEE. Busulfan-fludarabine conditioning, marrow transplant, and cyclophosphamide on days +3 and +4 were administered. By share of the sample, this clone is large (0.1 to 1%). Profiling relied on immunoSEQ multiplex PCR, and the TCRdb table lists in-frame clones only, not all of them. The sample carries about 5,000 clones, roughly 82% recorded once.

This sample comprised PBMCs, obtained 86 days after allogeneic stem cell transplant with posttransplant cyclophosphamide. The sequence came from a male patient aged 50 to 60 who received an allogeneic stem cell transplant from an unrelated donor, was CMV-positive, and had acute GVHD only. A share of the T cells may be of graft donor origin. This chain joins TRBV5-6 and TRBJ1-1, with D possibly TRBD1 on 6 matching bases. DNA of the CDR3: TGTGCCAGCAGCCCAAGTTCCGGGACAGAAGCTTTCTTT. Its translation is CASSPSSGTEAFF.